The rows below give T cell receptor beta chains drawn from one sample of a study of blood T cell repertoires in COVID-19. Profiling relied on immunoSEQ multiplex PCR, and the TCRdb table lists in-frame clones only, not all of them. The sample lists roughly 200,000 clones, 75% to 90% occurring once. Sequencing was done on a sample of PBMCs or T cells enriched from blood (not recorded which). The receptors shown here come from a middle-aged woman with acute COVID-19. Both conserved end residues are part of each CDR3. Each record gives: V gene, D gene, J gene, clone size, CDR3 DNA, CDR3 protein. D genes are given only for firm matches. Some rows have no size entry. The others give once, few or many, or a class for an expanded clone.

TRBV13	TRBD2	TRBJ2-2	.	TGTGCCAGCAGCTTCCCCAGCGGGGTTAGCACCGGGGAGCTGTTTTTT	CASSFPSGVSTGELFF
TRBV25-1	.	TRBJ2-7	.	TGTGCCAGCAGTAAGCACTCCTACGAGCAGTACTTC	CASSKHSYEQYF
TRBV7-9	.	TRBJ1-1	.	TGTGCCAGCAGCTTAGCGAGGGAGAACACTGAAGCTTTCTTT	CASSLARENTEAFF
TRBV29-1	TRBD1	TRBJ2-7	.	TGCAGCGTTGAAAGGGACAGGGGCTACGAGCAGTACTTC	CSVERDRGYEQYF
TRBV11-2	.	TRBJ1-4	.	TGTGCCAGCAGCTTAGAACCAGTGTTCGAAAAACTGTTTTTT	CASSLEPVFEKLFF
TRBV4-2	.	TRBJ1-5	.	TGTGCCAGCAGCCAAGATACGGACGGGAGAGGCAATCAGCCCCAGCATTTT	CASSQDTDGRGNQPQHF
TRBV15	TRBD2	TRBJ2-3	once	TGTGCCACCAGCAGGAAGACGGGGGGGCCAGATACGCAGTATTTT	CATSRKTGGPDTQYF
TRBV3-1/TRBV3-2	.	TRBJ1-3	.	TGTGCCAGCAGCCAAACAGATGCCGGAAACACCATATATTTT	CASSQTDAGNTIYF
TRBV29-1	.	TRBJ1-1	.	TGCAGCGTTGTTTATAACACTGAAGCTTTCTTT	CSVVYNTEAFF
TRBV3-1/TRBV3-2	.	TRBJ2-1	.	TGTGCCAGCAGCCCCCCGGCAGGGCCCTACAATGAGCAGTTCTTC	CASSPPAGPYNEQFF
TRBV7-8	TRBD2	TRBJ2-1	.	TGTGCCAGCAGCCCGGGGCGGGGGGACCACAATGAGCAGTTCTTC	CASSPGRGDHNEQFF
TRBV10-3	TRBD1	TRBJ1-2	once	TGTGCCATCAGGGGCCCCGGGACAGGGCATGGCTACACCTTC	CAIRGPGTGHGYTF
TRBV5-4	.	TRBJ1-2	.	TGTGCCAGCACCCACGGGGGGCATTACTATGGCTACACCTTC	CASTHGGHYYGYTF
TRBV6-5	TRBD1	TRBJ1-2	.	TGTGCCAGCAGTCCGAACAGGGGCGGCTATGGCTACACCTTC	CASSPNRGGYGYTF
TRBV19	TRBD1	TRBJ1-2	.	TGTGCCAGTAGATCAGGGGGCGGCGGTCGGTTGGATAATGGCTACACCTTC	CASRSGGGGRLDNGYTF
TRBV7-8	.	TRBJ2-3	.	TGTGCCAGCACGCGGGCAGGTCGTAGCACAGATACGCAGTATTTT	CASTRAGRSTDTQYF
TRBV9	.	TRBJ1-1	.	TGTGCCAGCAGTGCCACAGGGTCCTCTCCCCTCACTGAAGCTTTCTTT	CASSATGSSPLTEAFF
TRBV7-3	.	TRBJ1-1	.	TGTGCCAGCAGCTTAAAGGTGACATCGAACACTGAAGCTTTCTTT	CASSLKVTSNTEAFF
TRBV4-1	.	TRBJ2-1	.	TGCGCCAGCACCCCAAGAGAACAGAAGTTCGGTGAGCAGTTCTTC	CASTPREQKFGEQFF
TRBV6-5	TRBD2	TRBJ2-1	.	TGTGCCAGCAGTCCCGGGACTAGCGGGGACAATGAGCAGTTCTTC	CASSPGTSGDNEQFF
TRBV6-5	.	TRBJ2-7	.	TGTGCCAGCAGTTTCGGACAGTACTCCTACGAGCAGTACTTC	CASSFGQYSYEQYF
TRBV5-5	TRBD1	TRBJ2-1	once	TGTGCCAGCAGCCGGGGTGGACAGGTTTTTAGGAATGAGCAGTTCTTC	CASSRGGQVFRNEQFF
TRBV25-1	TRBD2	TRBJ2-1	.	TGTGCCAGCAGTGATCTGGGACTAGGAGTTAATGAGCAGTTCTTC	CASSDLGLGVNEQFF
TRBV19	TRBD1	TRBJ2-1	.	TGTGCCAGTACCCCCGGACAGGTTTACAATGAGCAGTTCTTC	CASTPGQVYNEQFF
TRBV6-6	TRBD2	TRBJ2-1	.	TGTGCCAGCAGTCCACTAGCGGGGGCCTCAAACTGGTTCAATGAGCAGTTCTTC	CASSPLAGASNWFNEQFF
TRBV19	TRBD2	TRBJ2-5	.	TGTGCCAGTAGTAACAGACTAGCGGGGGTGGAGACCCAGTACTTC	CASSNRLAGVETQYF
TRBV6-2/TRBV6-3	TRBD1	TRBJ2-2	once	TGTGCCAGCAGTTCCGGGACAGTTGCCGGGGAGCTGTTTTTT	CASSSGTVAGELFF
TRBV5-1	TRBD1	TRBJ1-2	.	TGCGCCAGCAGCCCTTCGGGACAGGACCGGGGCTACACCTTC	CASSPSGQDRGYTF
TRBV19	TRBD1	TRBJ2-2	once	TGTGCCAGTAGTATCAGGGGGCCTAGCGGGGAGCTGTTTTTT	CASSIRGPSGELFF
TRBV9	.	TRBJ2-3	.	TGTGCCAGCAGCGTAGCGGAATTGGAGGAGGGATTAGGGACAGATACGCAGTATTTT	CASSVAELEEGLGTDTQYF
TRBV3-1/TRBV3-2	TRBD2	TRBJ2-5	.	TGTGCCAGCAGCCAAGCGCTAGCGGGGGGGGAGACCCAGTACTTC	CASSQALAGGETQYF
TRBV6-2/TRBV6-3	.	TRBJ1-5	once	TGTGCCAGCAGTCCATCGGGGGTTCAGCCCCAGCATTTT	CASSPSGVQPQHF
TRBV19	.	TRBJ1-6	.	TGTGCCAGTAGCCGCCGCGAGGTAGATAATTCACCCCTCCACTTT	CASSRREVDNSPLHF
TRBV7-6	.	TRBJ1-2	.	TGTGCCAGCAGCTTAACCCCCCAACAGGGTCTTTATGGCTACACCTTC	CASSLTPQQGLYGYTF
TRBV18	.	TRBJ1-6	.	TGTGCCAGCTCACCAGCGGCCCTAAATTCACCCCTCCACTTT	CASSPAALNSPLHF
TRBV7-3	.	TRBJ2-1	.	TGTGCCAGCAGCTTAGGTTTGCGGGGTAGGACTGAGCAGTTCTTC	CASSLGLRGRTEQFF
TRBV7-9	.	TRBJ2-2	.	TGTGCCAGCAGCCACGCCCTAAACACCGGGGAGCTGTTTTTT	CASSHALNTGELFF
TRBV11-2	TRBD1	TRBJ1-1	.	TGTGCCAGCAGCTTACAGGGGGCTCGCACTGAAGCTTTCTTT	CASSLQGARTEAFF
TRBV14	.	TRBJ2-7	.	TGTGCCAGCAGCAGACGATCCTGGCAGGGAGGTAACTACGAGCAGTACTTC	CASSRRSWQGGNYEQYF
TRBV19	.	TRBJ1-1	.	TGTGCCAGTAGATGGACATTTGGCACTGAAGCTTTCTTT	CASRWTFGTEAFF
TRBV11-2	TRBD1	TRBJ1-4	.	TGTGCCAGCAGCGGCTACAGGGGGAGGCGCGAAAAACTGTTTTTT	CASSGYRGRREKLFF
TRBV9	TRBD2	TRBJ2-3	.	TGTGCCAGCAGCCCCGGGACTAGCGGGGGCCAGGGGGATACGCAGTATTTT	CASSPGTSGGQGDTQYF
TRBV4-1	.	TRBJ1-2	few	TGCGCCAGCAGCCAAGGCGTGGGGGCCCCAGGTTATGGCTACACCTTC	CASSQGVGAPGYGYTF
TRBV19	.	TRBJ1-5	.	TGTGCCAGTAGTATGGAGGCTGGGGGCAATCAGCCCCAGCATTTT	CASSMEAGGNQPQHF
TRBV7-2	TRBD1	TRBJ1-2	once	TGTGCCAGCAGCTTAGAACAGGGGATCTATGGCTACACCTTC	CASSLEQGIYGYTF
TRBV19	.	TRBJ1-2	.	TGTGCCAGTAGACTTGCCGCACAGAAGTATGGCTACACCTTC	CASRLAAQKYGYTF
TRBV6-5	.	TRBJ2-2	.	TGTGCCAGCAGCGCCCCGGTTGGTACCGGGGAGCTGTTTTTT	CASSAPVGTGELFF
TRBV6-5	.	TRBJ2-2	.	TGTGCCCCTCGGGGGACGAACACCGGGGAGCTGTTTTTT	CAPRGTNTGELFF
TRBV19	.	TRBJ1-3	few	TGTGCCAGTAATGATGTCGGAGGGTCCTCTGGAAACACCATATATTTT	CASNDVGGSSGNTIYF
TRBV24-1	TRBD2	TRBJ2-1	.	TGTGCCACCAGTGATCCGACTAGCGGGGGTCCTAATGAGCAGTTCTTC	CATSDPTSGGPNEQFF
TRBV7-9	TRBD1	TRBJ2-7	.	TGTGCCAGCAGCTTATCACAGGGGGGATACGAGCAGTACTTC	CASSLSQGGYEQYF
TRBV27	.	TRBJ1-1	.	TGTGCCAGCAGTTTATGGGGGGAGGGCACTGAAGCTTTCTTT	CASSLWGEGTEAFF
TRBV15	.	TRBJ1-2	.	TGTGCCACCAGCCCGAGAGATCAGGGAACCTATGGCTACACCTTC	CATSPRDQGTYGYTF
TRBV3-1/TRBV3-2	.	TRBJ1-2	.	TGTGCCAGCAGTTGGGACAACCATGCTGGCTACACCTTC	CASSWDNHAGYTF
TRBV14	.	TRBJ2-5	.	TGTGCCAGCAGCCTCACAGGGTTCCAAGAGACCCAGTACTTC	CASSLTGFQETQYF
TRBV5-1	TRBD1	TRBJ1-1	.	TGCGCCAGCTTTAGACAGGGAAACTCCGCTGAAGCTTTCTTT	CASFRQGNSAEAFF
TRBV5-1	.	TRBJ1-1	.	TGCGCCAGCAGCTTGGATCAGGGGTACCCTGAAGCTTTCTTT	CASSLDQGYPEAFF
TRBV14	.	TRBJ1-3	.	TGTGCCAGCAGCCAATTTCAGGGTATCTCTGGAAACACCATATATTTT	CASSQFQGISGNTIYF
TRBV5-1	TRBD2	TRBJ2-3	.	TGCGCCAGCAGCTTGGGGCTAGCGGGGAGAAGCACAGATACGCAGTATTTT	CASSLGLAGRSTDTQYF
TRBV6-5	.	TRBJ1-1	.	TGTGCCAGCAGTTACCCCCGGCAGGGCGGGGTCACTGAAGCTTTCTTT	CASSYPRQGGVTEAFF